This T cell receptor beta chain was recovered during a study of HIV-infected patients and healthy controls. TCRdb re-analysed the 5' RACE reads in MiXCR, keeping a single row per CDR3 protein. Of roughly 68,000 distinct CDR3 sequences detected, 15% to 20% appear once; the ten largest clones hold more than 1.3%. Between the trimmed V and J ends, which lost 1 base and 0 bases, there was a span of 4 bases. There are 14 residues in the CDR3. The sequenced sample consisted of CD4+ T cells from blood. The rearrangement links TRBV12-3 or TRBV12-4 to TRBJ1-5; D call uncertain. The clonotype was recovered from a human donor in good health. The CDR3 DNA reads TGTGCCAGCAGTTTAGGACCTAGCAATCAGCCCCAGCATTTT. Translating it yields CASSLGPSNQPQHF.